Listed here are 29 T cell receptor beta chains from one sample, sequenced in a study of breast tumors, draining lymph nodes, adjacent tissues. MiXCR was run by TCRdb on the multiplex PCR reads, yielding one entry per CDR3 protein. Among about 130,000 distinct CDR3 sequences, around 20% were seen once, and the ten largest hold about 2.2%. Axillary draining lymph nodes of breast cancer patients supplied the node samples. Input material: axillary lymph node tissue. These receptors were obtained from a female donor with breast cancer. Some clones in this sample may be carry-over from other donors' samples.

This chain links TRBV6-1 with TRBJ1-5, with D perhaps matching TRBD1 (5 bases). Germline lookup yields CDR1 MNHNS and CDR2 SASEGT. CDR3 length: 15 amino acids. Trimming pared 3 bases from V and 3 bases from J, leaving 12 bases between. The CDR3 nucleotides read TGTGCCAGCAGTGAGGGGCAGGGCCACAATCAGCCCCAGCATTTT. Protein: CASSEGQGHNQPQHF.

This clonotype has ten or more counts. The chain combines TRBV6-5 with TRBJ2-7, with 8 positions matching TRBD2. Trimming cost V 2 bases and J 3 bases; bases outside gene matches: 0. The length of the CDR3 is 13 residues. In germline, CDR1 is MNHEY, CDR2 SVGAGI. The CDR3, as DNA: TGTGCCAGCAGTTACACTAGCGGCTACGAGCAGTACTTC. Its translation: CASSYTSGYEQYF.

The table lists this clonotype with many counts. The V call is TRBV5-1, the J call TRBJ2-1; D is unresolved. V lost 3 bases, J lost 8 bases, and 12 bases lay in between. CDR1 and CDR2 from the germline V gene are SGHRS and YFSETQ. The CDR3 extends over 13 amino acids. DNA for the CDR3: TGCGCCAGCAGCTCCCCCTCCTTGGATGAGCAGTTCTTC. Translating it yields CASSSPSLDEQFF.

This clonotype was seen many times. The chain employs TRBV10-3 and TRBJ2-7; 9 bases are a match to TRBD2. The germline CDR1 and CDR2 sequences are ENHRY and SYGVKD. V lost 6 bases to trimming and J lost 2 bases; unmatched junction nucleotides: 8. CDR3 length equals 15 residues. This CDR3 is CAIRKTSGSAYEQYF. DNA of the CDR3: TGTGCCATCAGGAAGACTAGCGGCTCTGCCTACGAGCAGTACTTC.

Regarding this clonotype: A much larger clonotype is one base distant, so this may be a read error. The V and J genes are TRBV4-1 and TRBJ2-3; D may be TRBD1 (6 bases). Per germline, CDR1 MGHRA and CDR2 YSYEKL. Between the trimmed V and J ends, which lost 1 base and 0 bases, there was a span of 20 bases. This CDR3 has 19 amino acids. The DNA for the CDR3 is TGCGCCAGCAGCCAAGGTCTCCGGGACATTCCTCTTAGCACAGATACGCAGTATTTT. Translated: CASSQGLRDIPLSTDTQYF.

This clonotype occurred many times. V and J are TRBV12-3 or TRBV12-4 and TRBJ2-3; no clear D. The length of the CDR3 is 12 residues. Trimming stripped 6 bases from V and 7 bases from J, with 11 bases between. In DNA, the CDR3 is TGTGCCAGCAGCGATAGCATGCATACGCAGTATTTT. This encodes CASSDSMHTQYF.

To note about this clonotype: A much larger clone lies one base from this, so it may be a read error. The missing conserved phenylalanine or tryptophan at the end of this CDR3 makes a read error likely. The DNA is omitted, as the CDR3 cannot be located on it reliably, and the CDR3 follows TCRdb's listing. V is TRBV7-3 and J is TRBJ2-1; no check of the table's D call, TRBD2, against the DNA was made. Germline lookup yields CDR1 SGHTA and CDR2 FQGTGA. The CDR3 length is 12 residues, termini included. The CDR3 is CANSLTEAGARS.

J is TRBJ2-1 and V is TRBV28; D unresolved. CDR3 length: 12 residues. Per germline, CDR1 MDHEN and CDR2 SYDVKM. Deletions cut 7 bases from V and 12 bases from J, with 16 bases between. CDR3 DNA sequence: TGTGCCAGCACCTCCGATGAGGTCCTGCAGTTCTTC. Encoded protein: CASTSDEVLQFF.

Regarding this clonotype: Since a much larger clone is just one base distant, this may be a read error. CDR3 region: CASSATSGQETQYF. CDR3 coding DNA: TGTGCCAGCAGTGCGACTAGCGGACAAGAGACCCAGTACTTC. This chain links TRBV25-1 with TRBJ2-5; 9 bases are shared with TRBD2. This CDR3 is built from 14 residues. V dropped 4 bases and J dropped 2; count of bases not matched to a gene: 2. CDR1 and CDR2 (germline): MGHDK, SYGVNS.

Details on this clonotype: A much larger clone sits a single nucleotide away, making a read error possible. The chain employs TRBV6-5 and TRBJ2-7, with D perhaps given as TRBD1 or TRBD2 (5 bases each). This CDR3 has 15 residues. Per the germline V gene, CDR1 is MNHEY and CDR2 is SVGAGI. The CDR3 sequence is CASSPLAGSTGERYF. The CDR3 DNA reads TGTGCCAGCAGTCCCCTGGCAGGGAGTACAGGAGAGCGGTACTTC.

In regard to this clonotype: An end of the junction does not agree with germline; a read error may underlie this. The J gene is TRBJ2-1, the V gene TRBV28, with no clear D. This CDR3 spans 14 amino acids. The germline V gene has CDR1 MDHEN and CDR2 SYDVKM. DNA of the CDR3: TGTGCCAACAGTTTAGATAGTGAATACAATGAGCAGTTCTTC. Amino acid sequence: CANSLDSEYNEQFF.

As concerns this clonotype: A much larger clone sits a single nucleotide away, making a read error possible. The chain links TRBV10-2 to TRBJ1-4; D ambiguous. This CDR3 spans 13 amino acids. Germline CDR1 and CDR2: WSHSY and SAAADI. CDR3 nucleotides: TGCACCGCGAGAGGGTCCCTCAATGAAAAACTGTTTTTT. As protein: CTARGSLNEKLFF.

This clonotype was counted many times. The chain has TRBV13 and TRBJ2-7; a weak D match, TRBD2 (7 bases). The germline CDR1 and CDR2 sequences are PRHDT and FYEKMQ (reference sequence). The CDR3 consists of 14 residues. The V end was cut by 3 bases, the J end by 7 bases, with 16 bases between. CDR3 sequence reads: CASSFTGGRREQYF. CDR3 sequence (DNA): TGTGCCAGCAGCTTTACGGGGGGCCGAAGAGAGCAGTACTTC.

Many counts were recorded for this clonotype. The chain has TRBV6-5 and TRBJ2-1, with D possibly matching TRBD1 (6 bases). Germline loops: CDR1 MNHEY, CDR2 SVGAGI. The V end was cut by 6 bases, the J end by 9 bases, with 21 bases between. The CDR3 totals 15 residues. This CDR3 reads CASSSPSKPGAEQFF. The DNA of the CDR3 is TGTGCCAGCAGCTCCCCGTCGAAACCAGGGGCTGAGCAGTTCTTC.

This clonotype was recorded many times. The chain combines TRBV6-6 with TRBJ1-5; a possible D gene is TRBD1 (5 bases). The germline V and J ends were trimmed by 7 bases and 0 bases, with 19 bases remaining between them. The CDR3 contains 17 residues. Germline V gives CDR1 MNHNY, CDR2 SVGAGI (reference sequence). CDR3 nucleotides: TGTGCCAGCAAATCGGTGGGGGGTTGGGATAGCAATCAGCCCCAGCATTTT. Its translation is CASKSVGGWDSNQPQHF.

This clonotype was seen at least ten times. The V gene is TRBV20-1, the J gene TRBJ2-5, with TRBD1 identical over 9 bases. The germline V gene has CDR1 DFQATT and CDR2 SNEGSKA (reference sequence). The CDR3 loop spans 14 amino acids. V dropped 8 bases and J dropped 2; count of bases not matched to a gene: 9. The CDR3, as DNA: TGCAGTAGACGAACAGGGGGCTTACAAGAGACCCAGTACTTC. Protein product: CSRRTGGLQETQYF.

This clonotype came up many times. The V gene is TRBV6-5, the J gene TRBJ2-7; 9 bases map to TRBD1. CDR1 is MNHEY, CDR2 SVGAGI, per germline. V lost 5 bases, J lost 4 bases, and 12 bases stayed unmatched. This CDR3 region has 16 residues. The CDR3 nucleotides read TGTGCCAGCAGTACTAAACCGGGACAGGGTATGTACGAGCAGTACTTC. As protein: CASSTKPGQGMYEQYF.

This chain connects TRBV5-4 to TRBJ2-6, with 8 bases fitting TRBD1. With 3 bases clipped from V and 2 bases from J, the junction kept 7 bases outside the gene matches. From germline, CDR1 is SGHNT and CDR2 YYREEE (reference sequence). The CDR3 is 17 amino acids. The CDR3 protein is CASSSRTGKTGANVLTF. The DNA for the CDR3 is TGTGCCAGCAGCTCCCGGACAGGGAAGACTGGGGCCAACGTCCTGACTTTC.

This clonotype was seen repeatedly, ten times or more. The chain couples TRBV9 to TRBJ2-3, with 11 bases identical to TRBD2. Germline V gene lookup returns CDR1 SGDLS and CDR2 YYNGEE. There are 16 residues in the CDR3. With V trimmed by 3 bases and J by 0 bases, 3 bases remained unmatched. CDR3 in DNA: TGTGCCAGCAGCGAGGGACTAGCGGAAAGCACAGATACGCAGTATTTT. Translation: CASSEGLAESTDTQYF.

With regard to this clonotype: Possible read error: a much larger clone is one base away. CDR3 sequence (DNA): TGCAGTGCTAGAGGTATGGACTTCGCAGGGCCACCAGAGGCCCAGTACTTC. Its translation: CSARGMDFAGPPEAQYF. J is TRBJ2-5 and V is TRBV20-1; TRBD1 or TRBD2 may be the D gene (5 bases each). The germline V gene has CDR1 DFQATT and CDR2 SNEGSKA (reference sequence). The CDR3 loop spans 17 amino acids.

This clonotype was counted ten times or more. This CDR3 reads CASSSNEGGEQYF. CDR3 DNA sequence: TGTGCCAGCAGCTCTAACGAAGGAGGCGAGCAGTACTTC. The rearrangement joins TRBV28 to TRBJ2-7; D possibly corresponds to TRBD2 (5 bases). V was pared by 6 bases and J by 6 bases, with 15 bases between. The CDR3 is made up of 13 amino acids. Germline V gene data show CDR1 as MDHEN and CDR2 as SYDVKM.

In this sample, this clonotype turned up many times. V gene TRBV6-5 combines with J gene TRBJ1-5; no clear D. CDR1 MNHEY and CDR2 SVGAGI come from the germline V gene. The ends were cut back, 5 bases at V and 5 bases at J, with 16 bases in the middle. This CDR3 contains 15 residues. CDR3 region: CASSPTHSLHQPQHF. The CDR3 coding sequence is TGTGCCAGCAGTCCGACTCACAGCCTGCATCAGCCCCAGCATTTT.

In this sample, this clonotype turned up many times. The rearrangement uses TRBV7-9 and TRBJ2-7; TRBD1 matches 9 bases. From germline, CDR1 is SEHNR and CDR2 FQNEAQ (reference sequence). V lost 1 base to trimming and J lost 3 bases; unmatched junction nucleotides: 4. The CDR3 is 15 amino acids. The CDR3 region is CASSLGRGQGYEQYF. CDR3 sequence (DNA): TGTGCCAGCAGCTTAGGAAGGGGACAGGGCTACGAGCAGTACTTC.

This clonotype was seen many times. The chain uses TRBV6-1 and TRBJ1-6; 7 nucleotides match TRBD1. The CDR3 sequence is 14 residues long. The V segment lost 1 base and the J segment 8 bases; nucleotides outside the gene matches: 2. The V gene's germline CDR1 is MNHNS and CDR2 SASEGT. CDR3 nucleotides: TGTGCCAGCAGTGAAGAGGGGGCTTATTCACCCCTCCACTTT. It yields the protein CASSEEGAYSPLHF.

This clonotype has a count of ten or more. This chain connects TRBV6-5 to TRBJ1-6, with a possible D match to TRBD1 (6 bases). Germline assignment: CDR1 MNHEY and CDR2 SVGAGI. The CDR3 spans 15 residues. V was shortened by 7 bases and J by 7 bases, with 17 bases between the two germline ends. The CDR3 DNA reads TGTGCCAGCAAACTAAAGGGCAGGGGAAATTCACCCCTCCACTTT. This sequence encodes CASKLKGRGNSPLHF.

As regards this clonotype: Being one base from a much bigger clone, this may be a read error. CDR3 sequence reads: CAWDLGTSICNEQFF. In nucleotides, the CDR3 is TGTGCCTGGGACTTGGGGACTAGCATCTGCAATGAGCAGTTCTTC. The chain has TRBV30 and TRBJ2-1; 9 positions agree with TRBD2. Germline trimming cut 5 bases from V and 6 bases from J; bases unmatched to any gene: 11. The CDR3 is 15 residues long. The germline gives CDR1 GTSNPN, CDR2 SVGIG (reference sequence).

As regards this clonotype: A much larger clone lies one base from this, so it may be a read error. The chain joins TRBV19 to TRBJ2-3; 10 bases align to TRBD1. The CDR3 runs to 19 residues. Germline loops: CDR1 LNHDA, CDR2 SQIVND (reference sequence). V shed 3 bases and J 0 bases; nucleotides not matched to a gene: 12. The CDR3, as DNA: TGTGCCAGTAGTATGAGACAGGGGGCCAAAGGGACTAGCACAGATACGCAGTATTTT. It yields the protein CASSMRQGAKGTSTDTQYF.

The chain combines TRBV3-1 with TRBJ1-1; 10 positions match TRBD1. After removal of 6 bases from V and 4 bases from J, the junction contained 5 bases not matched to a gene. This CDR3 region has 14 residues. Looked up from germline, CDR1 is LGHDT and CDR2 is YNNKEL (reference sequence). CDR3 sequence: CASRYGQGVTEAFF. In nucleotides, the CDR3 is TGTGCCAGCAGGTATGGACAGGGGGTCACTGAAGCTTTCTTT.

This clonotype was seen ten or more times. The chain combines TRBV7-8 with TRBJ2-7, with D perhaps TRBD1 or TRBD2 (5 bases each). The V gene lost 5 bases and the J gene lost 4 bases, with 12 bases spanning the gap. The V gene's germline CDR1 is SGHVS and CDR2 FQNEAQ. The CDR3 contains 13 residues. As DNA, the CDR3 is TGTGCCAGCAGCACCCCGGGGCTTTACGAGCAGTACTTC. As protein: CASSTPGLYEQYF.